Shown below are 18 T cell receptor beta chains from a single sample sequenced in a study of human T cells and chemical hapten exposure. TCRdb fed the RACE reads into MiXCR, producing one record per CDR3 protein. The sample consists of roughly 360,000 distinct CDR3 sequences, around 5% of them appearing once. Time point described: patch test 1, 2 weeks after DPC sensitization. Treatment denoted: therapeutic diphenylcyclopropenone sensitization with weekly scalp DPC. Sequenced here: whole blood, sampled in connection with sensitization to the hapten diphenylcyclopropenone (DPC). These receptors all stem from a woman aged 45-65 years with alopecia areata. Some clones in this sample may be carry-over from other donors' samples.

This clonotype was seen at least ten times. The J gene is TRBJ1-3, the V gene TRBV29-1; 9 bases match TRBD1. The germline V gene encodes CDR1 SQVTM and CDR2 ANQGSEA. This CDR3 region has 17 residues. The V and J ends lost 1 base and 9 bases, in that order; junction bases with no gene match: 16. The CDR3 loop is CSVEGLEGQGLGRTIYF. In nucleotides, the CDR3 is TGCAGCGTTGAAGGGTTGGAGGGACAGGGTCTAGGTCGCACCATATATTTT.

This clonotype was seen more than once but under ten times. This sequence joins TRBV21-1 and TRBJ2-5; TRBD2 was called by the table and not checked on the DNA. TRBV21-1 is recorded as a pseudogene. This CDR3 has 17 amino acids. This CDR3 reads CASQNSPTSGDQETQYF. CDR3 in DNA: TGTGCCAGCCAAAACTCCCCAACTAGCGGGGACCAAGAGACCCAGTACTTC.

This clonotype has just a few counts. The genes are TRBV29-1 and TRBJ1-6; maybe TRBD1 (5 bases). The CDR3 sequence is 13 residues long. Trimming took off 6 bases at V and 5 bases at J, with 11 bases between the two ends. CDR1 is SQVTM and CDR2 is ANQGSEA in the germline V gene. As DNA, the CDR3 is TGCAGCGTCGGGGACTCGGATAATTCACCCCTCCACTTT. It is translated as CSVGDSDNSPLHF.

Only a few counts were recorded for this clonotype. The chain uses TRBV9 and TRBJ2-3; perhaps TRBD2 as D (5 bases). Germline V gene lookup returns CDR1 SGDLS and CDR2 YYNGEE. The CDR3 contains 15 residues. V lost 1 base and J 0 bases, leaving 9 bases between the germline ends. CDR3 nucleotides: TGTGCCAGCAGCGTAACCGGGGTAAGCACAGATACGCAGTATTTT. Translation gives CASSVTGVSTDTQYF.

This clonotype was seen repeatedly, ten times or more. The chain uses TRBV29-1 and TRBJ2-3, with TRBD1 as a possible D gene (6 bases). Germline V gene lookup returns CDR1 SQVTM and CDR2 ANQGSEA. The V end was cut by 4 bases, the J end by 3 bases, with 17 bases between. CDR3 length: 15 amino acids. The CDR3 sequence is CSVVLGAGSTDTQYF. CDR3 DNA sequence: TGCAGCGTTGTTCTGGGGGCAGGATCGACAGATACGCAGTATTTT.

This clonotype was picked up many times. This chain joins TRBV2 and TRBJ1-6; TRBD1 is a possible D gene (6 bases). V lost 1 base and J lost 5, with 9 bases in between. Germline CDR1 reads SNHLY; CDR2 reads FYNNEI. The CDR3 contains 15 residues. CDR3 DNA: TGTGCCAGCAGTGAAGAGGGGGGAGATAATTCACCCCTCCACTTT. As protein: CASSEEGGDNSPLHF.

This clonotype was counted ten times or more. This rearrangement joins TRBV16 to TRBJ1-1; a weak D match, TRBD1 (6 bases). Germline V gives CDR1 KGHSY, CDR2 FQNENV. CDR3 length equals 14 residues. Trimming removed 3 bases from V and 2 bases from J, with 10 bases in between. For the CDR3, the DNA is TGTGCCAGCAGCCAGACGACAGGTAACACTGAAGCTTTCTTT. Encoded protein: CASSQTTGNTEAFF.

This clonotype has only a few counts. The rearrangement uses TRBV7-9 and TRBJ1-3; D may be TRBD1 (5 bases). The CDR3 runs to 16 residues. Deletions cut 1 base from V and 4 bases from J, with 14 bases between. Germline assignment: CDR1 SEHNR and CDR2 FQNEAQ (reference sequence). CDR3 loop: CASSLGGGASGNTIYF. CDR3 coding DNA: TGTGCCAGCAGCTTAGGTGGAGGGGCATCAGGAAACACCATATATTTT.

This clonotype was seen repeatedly, ten times or more. The J gene is TRBJ2-5, the V gene TRBV28; D is uncertain. Between the trimmed V and J ends, which lost 4 bases and 4 bases, there was a span of 13 bases. CDR3 length equals 14 residues. Germline CDR1 and CDR2: MDHEN and SYDVKM. CDR3: CASSSRPLTETQYF. In DNA, the CDR3 is TGTGCCAGCAGTTCCCGCCCCCTAACAGAGACCCAGTACTTC.

In its sample, this clonotype was seen a few times. The gene calls are TRBV7-2 and TRBJ2-3; perhaps TRBD1 as D (5 bases). V was trimmed by 4 bases and J by 1 base, leaving 15 bases between them. The CDR3 consists of 16 residues. The germline CDR1 and CDR2 sequences are SGHTA and FQGNSA. The DNA of the CDR3 is TGTGCCAGCAGCTCCCCCAGGGCGGTGGGCACAGATACGCAGTATTTT. This translates into CASSSPRAVGTDTQYF.

This clonotype was observed at least ten times. The rearrangement uses TRBV2 and TRBJ2-3, with D tentatively TRBD2 (5 bases). This CDR3 comprises 13 residues. Looked up from germline, CDR1 is SNHLY and CDR2 is FYNNEI. The V end was cut by 4 bases, the J end by 4 bases, with 9 bases between. CDR3 amino acids: CASSVGSADTQYF. In DNA, the CDR3 is TGTGCCAGCAGTGTAGGGAGCGCAGATACGCAGTATTTT.

This clonotype was seen many times. This sequence joins TRBV10-3 and TRBJ2-3, with D possibly TRBD2 on 5 matching bases. The CDR3 loop spans 11 amino acids. V was clipped by 6 bases and J by 4 bases, with 5 bases between them. Germline CDR1 ENHRY, CDR2 SYGVKD. The CDR3 region has the DNA TGTGCCATCAGACTAGCAGATACGCAGTATTTT. Translated: CAIRLADTQYF.

This clonotype came up a few times. The chain recombines TRBV6-5 with TRBJ2-5, with 12 bases fitting TRBD2. The V and J ends lost 6 bases and 3 bases, in that order; junction bases with no gene match: 5. From germline, CDR1 is MNHEY and CDR2 SVGAGI. This CDR3 region has 15 residues. The CDR3 spells CASSRWTSGEETQYF. The CDR3 DNA is TGTGCCAGCAGCCGCTGGACTAGCGGGGAAGAGACCCAGTACTTC.

This clonotype was picked up a small number of times. J is TRBJ2-3 and V is TRBV20-1; D perhaps matches TRBD2 (5 bases). Germline assignment: CDR1 DFQATT and CDR2 SNEGSKA (reference sequence). The germline V and J ends were trimmed by 2 bases and 5 bases, with 14 bases remaining between them. CDR3 size: 14 residues. The CDR3 DNA sequence: TGCAGTGCTAGAAGGACGCGGGCGGTAGATACGCAGTATTTT. This sequence encodes CSARRTRAVDTQYF.

In its sample, this clonotype was seen many times. This chain connects TRBV6-5 to TRBJ1-6; D perhaps matches TRBD1 (6 bases). The ends were cut back, 6 bases at V and 7 bases at J, with 13 bases in the middle. The germline V gene has CDR1 MNHEY and CDR2 SVGAGI. The CDR3 is made up of 14 amino acids. CDR3 coding DNA: TGTGCCAGCAGCCTACAGGGCCGCAATTCACCCCTCCACTTT. Translated, it gives CASSLQGRNSPLHF.

The sample holds many counts of this clonotype. The J gene is TRBJ2-7, the V gene TRBV13; 11 bases fit TRBD2. J lost 1 base, V lost 5 bases, and 10 bases had no gene match. Germline V lookup: CDR1 PRHDT, CDR2 FYEKMQ (reference sequence). The CDR3 loop spans 17 amino acids. The CDR3 bases are TGTGCCAGCAGCCCCATCTCTAGCGGGAGGAATTCCTACGAGCAGTACTTC. Amino acid sequence: CASSPISSGRNSYEQYF. Full variable domain (rest looked up from reference TRBV13 and TRBJ2-7): AAGVIQSPRHLIKEKRETATLKCYPIPRHDTVYWYQQGPGQDPQFLISFYEKMQSDKGSIPDRFSAQQFSDYHSELNMSSLELGDSALYFCASSPISSGRNSYEQYFGPGTRLTVT.

The gene calls are TRBV14 and TRBJ1-4, with 7 bases matching TRBD1. The CDR3 has 15 residues. In germline, CDR1 is SGHDN, CDR2 FVKESK. V trimming: 3 bases; J trimming: 1 base; junction bases outside the gene matches: 2. CDR3 in DNA: TGTGCCAGCAGCCAGGGGGACAGAACTAATGAAAAACTGTTTTTT. This gives the protein CASSQGDRTNEKLFF.

This clonotype was seen a handful of times. This chain uses TRBV7-9 with TRBJ1-1; tentative D call: TRBD1 (6 bases). This CDR3 contains 14 residues. CDR1 and CDR2 from the germline V gene are SEHNR and FQNEAQ (reference sequence). The V end was cut by 4 bases, the J end by 5 bases, with 14 bases between. The CDR3 spells CASSSNRDWTEAFF. DNA of the CDR3: TGTGCCAGCAGCTCGAACAGGGATTGGACTGAAGCTTTCTTT.